This T cell receptor (beta chain) was obtained from a study of blood T cell repertoires in COVID-19. Study in general: PBMCs, B-cell-depleted T cells, or T cells provided the cDNA or gDNA that made up the material.

Authors' methods: Counts of nucleated cells, estimated from reference gene primer amplification, were obtained. Using immunoSEQ multiplex PCR, the repertoire was profiled, and TCRdb retains in-frame clones only, with some absent. V and J calls and clone size are as listed in that table; D and trimming were resolved from the DNA. The table includes approximately 57,000 clones, around 85% detected once. Trimming took 9 bases from V and 1 from J, leaving 12 bases between them. Germline V lookup: CDR1 ENHRY, CDR2 SYGVKD. This CDR3 spans 13 amino acids. This clonotype originated in a man between 40 and 49 years old with active COVID-19. Sequencing was carried out using peripheral blood. The chain couples TRBV10-3 to TRBJ1-1, with D uncertain. CDR3 region: CAMKWAENTEAFF. CDR3 nucleotide sequence: TGTGCCATGAAGTGGGCCGAGAACACTGAAGCTTTCTTT.